This is a list of T cell receptor beta chains from one sample in a study of control samples from healthy donors and cancer patients. This table comes from immunoSEQ multiplex PCR, and its TCRdb copy is limited to in-frame clones, with some not included. The repertoire includes some 120,000 clones, about 90% of them detected once, and around 2% sits in the top ten. The material sequenced was blood. These receptors were taken from a man between 18 and 35 years old in good health. CDR3s include the opening cysteine and the closing phenylalanine or tryptophan. The D gene is left open where the match is weak. Clone size, where shown, is once, few, many, or a class for clones that have expanded.

clone_size,v_call,j_call,d_call,cdr3_aa,cdr3_nt
.,TRBV6-5,TRBJ2-3,.,CASSLDFGGADTQYF,TGTGCCAGCAGTCTCGATTTTGGGGGCGCAGATACGCAGTATTTT
.,TRBV18,TRBJ2-3,.,CASSPILTDTQYF,TGTGCCAGCTCACCAATTCTCACAGATACGCAGTATTTT
.,TRBV18,TRBJ1-2,.,CASSPINAGESYGYTF,TGTGCCAGCTCACCTATTAACGCAGGGGAGAGCTATGGCTACACCTTC
.,TRBV7-6,TRBJ1-1,.,CASSFYLGQGRNTEAFF,TGTGCCAGCAGCTTTTACTTGGGGCAGGGAAGAAACACTGAAGCTTTCTTT
.,TRBV7-5,TRBJ2-7,.,CARSPLIGTGDSYEQYF,TGTGCCAGAAGCCCCTTAATTGGGACAGGGGACTCCTACGAGCAGTACTTC
few,TRBV7-2,TRBJ2-5,.,CASSGRVQETQYF,TGTGCCAGCAGCGGCAGGGTCCAAGAGACCCAGTACTTC
.,TRBV10-3,TRBJ2-2,TRBD2,CAIRGQRAGGTTGELFF,TGTGCCATCAGGGGCCAGAGGGCGGGAGGAACCACCGGGGAGCTGTTTTTT
.,TRBV6-5,TRBJ1-2,TRBD1,CASGRQGNYGYTF,TGTGCCAGTGGTCGACAGGGTAACTATGGCTACACCTTC
.,TRBV10-3,TRBJ2-3,TRBD2,CAITGRASGNTDTQYF,TGTGCCATCACCGGGAGGGCTAGCGGGAACACAGATACGCAGTATTTT
once,TRBV7-9,TRBJ2-7,TRBD1,CASSTNRQGSEQYF,TGTGCCAGCAGCACAAACCGACAGGGAAGCGAGCAGTACTTC
.,TRBV12-3/TRBV12-4,TRBJ2-1,.,CASSLFGQEQFF,TGTGCCAGCAGTTTATTCGGGCAGGAGCAGTTCTTC
few,TRBV7-2,TRBJ2-1,TRBD2,CASSFLGTSGRGTDNEQFF,TGTGCCAGCAGCTTCCTCGGGACTAGCGGGAGAGGGACAGACAATGAGCAGTTCTTC
.,TRBV10-1,TRBJ2-7,.,CASSESGSVETANYEQYF,TGCGCCAGCAGTGAGTCAGGTAGCGTGGAGACAGCGAACTACGAGCAGTACTTC
.,TRBV28,TRBJ2-7,TRBD1,CASAPQKRDSSYEQYF,TGTGCCAGCGCCCCGCAAAAACGGGACAGCTCCTACGAGCAGTACTTC
.,TRBV11-2,TRBJ2-1,TRBD2,CASSELAGGYNEQFF,TGTGCCAGCAGCGAATTAGCGGGAGGGTACAATGAGCAGTTCTTC
.,TRBV18,TRBJ2-5,.,CASSQKIAFQETQYF,TGTGCCAGCTCCCAGAAAATAGCCTTTCAAGAGACCCAGTACTTC